This TCR beta chain was profiled in a study of blood T cell repertoires in COVID-19. Clones were read by immunoSEQ multiplex PCR, and TCRdb kept only the in-frame ones, dropping some. The sample carries roughly 180,000 clones, roughly four fifths recorded once. V shed 5 bases, J shed 6 bases, and the junction held 13 bases outside the gene matches. The germline CDR1 and CDR2 sequences are PRHDT and FYEKMQ (reference sequence). This CDR3 has 16 residues. This receptor was taken from a human donor in a cohort sampled during active COVID-19. The rearrangement uses TRBV13 and TRBJ2-1; 7 positions match TRBD1. What was sequenced was peripheral blood. This CDR3 reads CASSGSRQGYGNEQFF. The CDR3 nucleotides are TGTGCCAGCAGCGGAAGCAGACAGGGCTACGGCAATGAGCAGTTCTTC.